This T cell receptor beta chain comes out of a study of blood T cell repertoires in COVID-19. V lost 4 bases to trimming and J lost 2 bases, with 24 bases between them. CDR3 size: 18 residues. Germline-derived CDR1 and CDR2 are SGHNT and YYREEE (reference sequence). Original data processing: Reference gene primer amplification gave nucleated cell count estimates. Only in-frame clones appear in the TCRdb table, and some are missing; sequencing was by immunoSEQ multiplex PCR. The V and J calls and clone size were taken over from that table, and D and trimming were inferred from the DNA. The sample lists approximately 190,000 clones; approximately 90% were seen once.

The origin of this receptor is a man between 40 and 49 years old with active or convalescent COVID-19. Sequencing input: peripheral blood. V and J are TRBV5-4 and TRBJ2-5; possibly TRBD2 for D (7 bases). The CDR3 DNA follows: TGTGCCAGCAGCCCTTCTTCAAGGGGGGGTGGGGTTCAAGAGACCCAGTACTTC. This encodes CASSPSSRGGGVQETQYF.